The clone carrying this TCR beta chain came up many times. Its antigen remains unknown. Trimming pared 5 bases from V and 3 bases from J, leaving 11 bases between. Germline lookup yields CDR1 SGHAT and CDR2 FQNNGV. The CDR3 totals 13 residues. The record originates from a study of T-cell reconstitution after alpha-beta-depleted transplantation in children. Findings of the study overall: Some patients showed high day-60 TCRbeta diversity, which derived from surviving recipient T cells and thymic progenitors. About two months after transplant, alpha-beta T cells reportedly came from several hundred expanded graft clones. The authors attributed T-cell counts and diversity one year after transplant mostly to newly produced T cells.

The authors prepared the TCRbeta library with unique molecular identifiers. TCRdb re-analysed the PCR reads in MiXCR, keeping a single row per CDR3 protein. The sample has approximately 500,000 distinct CDR3 sequences; about 10% are singletons. Specimen: PBMCs, collected before TCRalphabeta/CD19-depleted stem cell transplant. This clonotype originated in a child younger than 10 with inherited bone marrow failure, due to receive a stem cell transplant. V gene TRBV11-2 combines with J gene TRBJ2-7, with a weak D call TRBD1 (6 bases). CDR3 amino acids: CASSQGSGYEQYF. CDR3 nucleotide sequence: TGTGCCAGCAGCCAGGGGTCTGGCTACGAGCAGTACTTC.